Listed here is a single T cell receptor (beta chain). Repertoires were generated with immunoSEQ multiplex PCR, while TCRdb's copy carries only in-frame clones and drops some. The data contain about 250,000 clones, 65% to 90% of them singletons. This sample was included in a study of blood T cell repertoires in COVID-19. Study at large: The United States, Italy and Spain provided the acute and convalescent COVID-19 samples. T cells, B-cell-depleted T cells, or PBMCs provided the cDNA or gDNA that served as material.

Deletions cut 4 bases from V and 2 bases from J, with 10 bases between. The V gene's germline CDR1 is MDHEN and CDR2 SYDVKM. CDR3 length: 14 amino acids. The age range of participants was 18 to 89 years, with residence in about two dozen US areas. This sequence was found in a woman aged 50 to 60 with acute COVID-19. The sequencing input was PBMCs or T cells enriched from blood (not recorded which). This chain connects TRBV28 to TRBJ2-3, with D possibly being TRBD2 (6 bases). The CDR3 region has the DNA TGTGCCAGCAGTTCCGGGGGTTTCACAGATACGCAGTATTTT. Translated: CASSSGGFTDTQYF.